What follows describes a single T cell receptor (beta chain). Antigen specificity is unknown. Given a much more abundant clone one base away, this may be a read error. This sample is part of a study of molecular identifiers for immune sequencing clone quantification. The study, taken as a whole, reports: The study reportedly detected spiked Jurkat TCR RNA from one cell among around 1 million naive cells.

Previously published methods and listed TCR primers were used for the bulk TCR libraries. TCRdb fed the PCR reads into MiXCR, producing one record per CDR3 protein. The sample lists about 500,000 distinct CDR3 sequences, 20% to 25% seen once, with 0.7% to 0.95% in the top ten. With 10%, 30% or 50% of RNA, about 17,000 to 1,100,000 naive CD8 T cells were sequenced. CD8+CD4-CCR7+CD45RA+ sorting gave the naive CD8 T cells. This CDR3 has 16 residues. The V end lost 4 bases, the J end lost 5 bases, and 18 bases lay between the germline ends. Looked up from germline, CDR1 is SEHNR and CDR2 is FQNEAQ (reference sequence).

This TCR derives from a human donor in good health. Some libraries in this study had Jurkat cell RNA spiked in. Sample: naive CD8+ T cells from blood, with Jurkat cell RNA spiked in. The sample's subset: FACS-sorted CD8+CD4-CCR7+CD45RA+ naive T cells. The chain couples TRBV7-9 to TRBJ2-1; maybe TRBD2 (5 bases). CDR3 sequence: CASSSGSGSADNEQFF. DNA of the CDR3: TGTGCCAGCAGCTCGGGAAGCGGTTCTGCGGACAATGAGCAGTTCTTC.